A single T cell receptor beta chain is shown here with its context. What it binds is not known. This sample stems from a study of lymphopenia after photon versus proton radiotherapy. Study outcomes and limitations: Post-nadir diversity loss with photons came from oligoclonal expansion, particularly CD8+ Temra cells. Under photons, naive T cells and diversity fell while effector/memory populations rose. A bigger post-nadir fall in TCR diversity correlated inversely with survival time in deceased patients.

With 6 bases clipped from V and 5 bases from J, the junction kept 12 bases outside the gene matches. Germline V gene data show CDR1 as MDHEN and CDR2 as SYDVKM. The CDR3 sequence is 16 residues long. The table came from immunoSEQ multiplex PCR; TCRdb's copy has only in-frame clones and leaves some out. The table shows approximately 91,000 clones, with over 70% occurring only once. This receptor was obtained from a man between 60 and 70 years old with pancreatic cancer. V and J are TRBV28 and TRBJ2-1, with 8 bases identical to TRBD2. The specimen comprised peripheral blood, sampled from a patient treated with proton-based radiotherapy. In DNA form, the CDR3 reads TGTGCCAGCAGACCCCCAGGGCCAGCGGGAGACAATGAGCAGTTCTTC. Translating it yields CASRPPGPAGDNEQFF.